This T cell receptor (beta chain) was found in a study of cytomegalovirus exposure and HLA in healthy donors. General study points: An assumption of roughly uniform sequencing depth across donors underlay the presence/absence analyses. CMV antigen specificity of a few CMV-associated chains was confirmed in vitro. Later analysis demonstrated an association between a missense DCLRE1C variant and TCR beta V- and J-gene trimming.

About this clone: The target antigen is unknown.

The V segment lost 5 bases and the J segment 3 bases; nucleotides outside the gene matches: 15. Germline V gene sequence: CDR1 SGHAT, CDR2 FQNNGV. The CDR3 is 18 residues long. The PCR was carried out with 60 Vbeta primers and 13 Jbeta primers. Only in-frame clones appear in the TCRdb table, and some are missing; sequencing was by immunoSEQ multiplex PCR. The repertoire holds about 160,000 clones, roughly four fifths seen once, with approximately 2% in the top ten. The sequence was collected from a woman between 18 and 29 years old in good health and CMV-seronegative. The sequencing sample was made of PBMCs. V usage is TRBV11-2 and J usage is TRBJ2-7, with 11 bases aligning to TRBD2. This chain's CDR3 is CASSPPPGLAASHYEQYF. The CDR3 region has the DNA TGTGCCAGCAGCCCACCCCCGGGACTAGCGGCTTCTCACTACGAGCAGTACTTC.